These 5 T cell receptor beta chains were all obtained from the same sample, sequenced in a study of OX40 agonist ivuxolimab in advanced cancers. The repertoire was sequenced with immunoSEQ multiplex PCR; TCRdb's copy has only in-frame clones and lacks some. This table holds about 85,000 clones, roughly 80% found once. The sequencing here drew on CD4+ or CD8+ T cells sorted from blood, taken in a trial of the OX40 agonist ivuxolimab. The origin of the receptors is an adult with an advanced solid tumor such as melanoma, head and neck, liver or kidney cancer.

The chain combines TRBV9 with TRBJ1-4, with no clear D. The CDR3 covers 15 residues. In germline, CDR1 is SGDLS, CDR2 YYNGEE. Trimming took off 4 bases at V and 4 bases at J, with 14 bases between the two ends. As DNA, the CDR3 is TGTGCCAGCAGCACCTCAGGTTCCCTTAATGAAAAACTGTTTTTT. As protein: CASSTSGSLNEKLFF. The whole variable domain, filled in from reference TRBV9 and TRBJ1-4, reads DSGVTQTPKHLITATGQRVTLRCSPRSGDLSVYWYQQSLDQGLQFLIQYYNGEERAKGNILERFSAQQFPDLHSELNLSSLELGDSALYFCASSTSGSLNEKLFFGSGTQLSVL.

The V and J genes are TRBV7-9 and TRBJ1-2, with TRBD1 matching 7 bases. The CDR3 is 16 residues long. The J segment lost 0 bases and the V segment lost 6 bases, leaving 10 bases of the junction unmatched. In germline, CDR1 is SEHNR, CDR2 FQNEAQ (reference sequence). CDR3 amino acids: CASSLGTGDPNYGYTF. In DNA, the CDR3 is TGTGCCAGCAGTCTTGGTACAGGGGACCCTAACTATGGCTACACCTTC.

The chain is built from TRBV30 and TRBJ1-2, with D perhaps TRBD1 (5 bases). CDR3 length equals 12 residues. V lost 4 bases to trimming and J lost 7 bases, with 13 bases between them. Germline CDR1 reads GTSNPN; CDR2 reads SVGIG (reference sequence). The DNA of the CDR3 is TGTGCCTGGATCGGGGCGGGAAGTGGCTACACCTTC. This encodes CAWIGAGSGYTF.

CDR3 DNA sequence: TGTGCCAGCAGCCCGGGCCCCACATCCAACGAGCAGTACTTC. Its protein is CASSPGPTSNEQYF. The chain uses TRBV28 and TRBJ2-7; the D is unclear. CDR1 and CDR2 (germline): MDHEN, SYDVKM. The ends were cut back, 6 bases at V and 5 bases at J, with 17 bases in the middle. This CDR3 region has 14 residues.

The rearrangement links TRBV5-4 to TRBJ2-1, with 8 bases aligning to TRBD2. Germline CDR1 and CDR2: SGHNT and YYREEE (reference sequence). This CDR3 spans 16 amino acids. J lost 8 bases, V lost 4 bases, and 14 bases had no gene match. CDR3 DNA sequence: TGTGCCAGCAGCCCCCCGGTTTCGGGGGGGCCCGATGAGCAGTTCTTC. Its translation is CASSPPVSGGPDEQFF.